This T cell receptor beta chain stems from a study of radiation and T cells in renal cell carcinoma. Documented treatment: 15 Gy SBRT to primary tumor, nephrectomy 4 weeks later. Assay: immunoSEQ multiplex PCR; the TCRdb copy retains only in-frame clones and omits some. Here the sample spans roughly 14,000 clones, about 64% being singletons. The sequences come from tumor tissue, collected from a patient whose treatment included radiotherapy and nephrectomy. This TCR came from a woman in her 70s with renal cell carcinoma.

Here the CDR3 reads CASSTGPTAGYTF. CDR3 in DNA: TGCGCCAGCAGCACGGGGCCAACAGCAGGCTACACCTTC. The chain joins TRBV5-1 to TRBJ1-2, with a possible D match to TRBD1 (5 bases). Trimming took 4 bases from V and 8 from J, leaving 15 bases between them. Germline V gene lookup returns CDR1 SGHRS and CDR2 YFSETQ. The CDR3 runs 13 residues.